The source of this T cell receptor beta chain is a study of T cell responses to AZD1222 COVID-19 vaccine. The assay was immunoSEQ multiplex PCR, and TCRdb's table has in-frame clones only and misses some. The data contain about 110,000 clones, 82% of them singletons. The V gene end was trimmed by 7 bases and the J gene end by 8 bases; junction bases not matched to a gene: 13. The V gene's germline CDR1 is SGDLS and CDR2 YYNGEE. This CDR3 contains 15 residues. On this clone itself: Its antigen is still unknown.

The study's findings and limits: Spike-specific TCR breadth and depth grew following two AZD1222 doses. White British people made up most donors, females outnumbered males, and clonal diversity was possibly underestimated. Epitopes outside B.1.351 and B.1.1.7 mutated regions reportedly drew nearly half of spike TCRs. Repertoires were sampled only after the peak T cell response.

This sequence was found in an adult in good health. This chain links TRBV9 with TRBJ2-1, with 9 nucleotides matching TRBD1. The sequenced sample was peripheral blood, obtained on day 0 of AZD1222 vaccination. CDR3 in amino acids: CASGTGPRQKDEQFF. DNA for the CDR3: TGTGCCAGCGGGACAGGGCCACGTCAGAAGGATGAGCAGTTCTTC.